The present entry profiles one T cell receptor beta chain with its context. The junction departs from the called germline gene at one end, perhaps through a read error. This same CDR3 is encoded by further DNA sequences in the sample. The data were produced by immunoSEQ multiplex PCR, yet TCRdb's version contains in-frame clones alone and is incomplete. The sample has 250,000 to 400,000 clones, roughly 90% seen once; the top ten hold under 3.5%. These data originate in a study of blood T cell repertoires in COVID-19. Study in general: Italy, Spain and the United States were the sources of the convalescent and acute COVID-19 samples. T cells, B-cell-depleted T cells, or PBMCs provided the cDNA or gDNA that served as material.

A Seattle source enrolled patients during active infection and followed them longitudinally. The TCR comes from a woman under 40 with COVID-19, enrolled during active disease. Sequencing was carried out using peripheral blood.

Written as DNA, the CDR3 is TGTGCTAGCAGTGAAAGACAGAACAATGAGCAGTTCTTC. Translating it yields CASSERQNNEQFF. The rearrangement joins TRBV2 to TRBJ2-1; D perhaps matches TRBD1 (5 bases). Germline V gene lookup returns CDR1 SNHLY and CDR2 FYNNEI. This CDR3 has 13 residues.